Following are 9 T cell receptor beta chains from one sample sequenced in a study of CD8 T cells in Susac syndrome. A quantity of about 0.5 to 1 ug RNA underwent reverse transcription using random hexamers. TCRdb recomputed calls from the immunoSEQ multiplex PCR reads with MiXCR, one row per CDR3 protein. Of 250,000 to 350,000 distinct CDR3 sequences in the sample, about 88% were seen once. Source material: CD8+ T cells from PBMCs. The receptors here all came from a human donor with multiple sclerosis.

The rearrangement uses TRBV13 and TRBJ2-1; D not certain. Germline CDR1 and CDR2: PRHDT and FYEKMQ (reference sequence). V was pared by 8 bases and J by 7 bases, with 15 bases between. This CDR3 has 13 amino acids. CDR3 in amino acids: CASGVMGSNEQFF. CDR3 in DNA: TGTGCCAGCGGCGTAATGGGAAGTAATGAGCAGTTCTTC.

This clonotype was counted a few times. The V and J genes are TRBV6-5 and TRBJ2-7; 9 bases map to TRBD1. V gave up 5 bases and J gave up 0 bases; unmatched junction bases: 5. Germline-derived CDR1 and CDR2 are MNHEY and SVGAGI. This CDR3 has 15 amino acids. CDR3 residues: CASSVGQGSSYEQYF. In nucleotides, the CDR3 is TGTGCCAGCAGTGTAGGACAGGGGAGCTCCTACGAGCAGTACTTC.

The chain recombines TRBV6-5 with TRBJ2-7, with D maybe TRBD2 (5 bases). The CDR3 length is 15 residues. Trimming left V 5 bases short and J 2 bases short, with 16 bases between. Looked up from germline, CDR1 is MNHEY and CDR2 is SVGAGI. Here the CDR3 reads CASSPARGYTYEQYF. The CDR3 DNA sequence: TGTGCCAGCAGTCCCGCCCGGGGATATACCTACGAGCAGTACTTC.

This chain joins TRBV18 and TRBJ1-5, with TRBD1 matching 8 bases. The ends lost 8 bases at V and 5 bases at J; junction bases unmatched: 11. The CDR3 totals 15 residues. Germline-derived CDR1 and CDR2 are KGHSH and LQKENI. The CDR3 nucleotides read TGTGCCAGCGCGTCCGGGACAGGAAGACATCAGCCCCAGCATTTT. It yields the protein CASASGTGRHQPQHF.

This clonotype occurred once. The V call is TRBV28, the J call TRBJ2-3, with a weak D call TRBD1 (6 bases). This CDR3 has 15 residues. Trimming removed 4 bases from V and 7 bases from J, with 18 bases in between. From germline, CDR1 is MDHEN and CDR2 SYDVKM. CDR3 protein: CASSSPGRGRNTQYF. In DNA form, the CDR3 reads TGTGCCAGCAGTTCCCCGGGCAGGGGAAGAAATACGCAGTATTTT.

The rearrangement joins TRBV9 to TRBJ1-2; D not certain. Germline V CDR1 and CDR2: SGDLS, YYNGEE. The CDR3 is 13 amino acids. Trimming removed 3 bases from V and 3 bases from J, with 9 bases in between. CDR3 nucleotide sequence: TGTGCCAGCAGCGGTGGACGGGACTATGGCTACACCTTC. Protein: CASSGGRDYGYTF. The full variable domain, its missing parts supplied by reference TRBV9 and TRBJ1-2, is DSGVTQTPKHLITATGQRVTLRCSPRSGDLSVYWYQQSLDQGLQFLIQYYNGEERAKGNILERFSAQQFPDLHSELNLSSLELGDSALYFCASSGGRDYGYTFGSGTRLTVV.

The chain links TRBV19 to TRBJ2-2, with a possible D match to TRBD1 (5 bases). Germline V CDR1 and CDR2: LNHDA, SQIVND (reference sequence). The CDR3 totals 14 residues. Trimming shortened V by 8 bases and J by 7 bases, and 17 bases separated the two germline ends. The DNA of the CDR3 is TGTGCCAGTGCCCCTGACAGATTACTCGGGGAGCTGTTTTTT. Protein product: CASAPDRLLGELFF.

The chain employs TRBV27 and TRBJ2-2, with 8 bases that match TRBD1. This CDR3 has 15 residues. Germline V gene sequence: CDR1 MNHEY, CDR2 SMNVEV (reference sequence). Trimming cost V 6 bases and J 4 bases; bases outside gene matches: 7. The CDR3 spells CASSPSQGGTGELFF. DNA of the CDR3: TGTGCCAGCAGCCCCTCACAGGGGGGCACCGGGGAGCTGTTTTTT.

This clonotype turned up a few times. The rearrangement joins TRBV6-5 to TRBJ1-2; D is possibly TRBD1 (5 bases). CDR3 length: 15 residues. Germline CDR1 is MNHEY and CDR2 is SVGAGI. Trimming took 6 bases from V and 0 from J, leaving 14 bases between them. The CDR3 DNA follows: TGTGCCAGCAGCAACGAGGGGATTACTAACTATGGCTACACCTTC. Residues: CASSNEGITNYGYTF.